These T cell receptor beta chains were read from a single sample in a study of cytomegalovirus exposure and HLA in healthy donors. TCRdb keeps only in-frame clones here, not all; method: immunoSEQ multiplex PCR. The sample includes 280,000 or so clones, roughly 90% of them seen just once. Material for sequencing was PBMCs. The receptors derive from a woman aged 18-29 years in good health and CMV-seronegative. The CDR3 runs from the conserved cysteine through the conserved F or W.

TRBV7-8	TRBJ2-1	CASSPLVGAYNEQFF
TRBV9	TRBJ2-5	CASSSRYQETQYF
TRBV6-1	TRBJ1-1	CASSESENTEAFF
TRBV6-1	TRBJ1-5	CASSERTGASNQPQHF
TRBV2	TRBJ2-2	CAILEGPGELFF
TRBV7-9	TRBJ2-1	CASSPLSEPLSDERFF
TRBV5-6	TRBJ1-5	CASSFGTTNQPQHF
TRBV27	TRBJ2-1	CASSLAAGEQFF
TRBV6-5	TRBJ2-3	CASSYSYRGRTDTQYF
TRBV19	TRBJ1-5	CASSPRTGGYSNQPQHF
TRBV5-4	TRBJ1-1	CASSLLAGNTEAFF
TRBV2	TRBJ2-3	CAIRLAVSTDTQYF
TRBV18	TRBJ2-7	CASSGNLEREYSYEQYF
TRBV19	TRBJ2-5	CASSITFGGETQYF
TRBV10-3	TRBJ2-1	CAISERDRVDEQFF
TRBV19	TRBJ2-5	CASSMGSGMGTQYF
TRBV9	TRBJ2-1	CASAHRVGTPAGGPTAHSYNEQFF
TRBV6-1	TRBJ2-6	CASSEQGTGANVLTF
TRBV28	TRBJ1-2	CASSLSGDGYTF
TRBV28	TRBJ2-1	CASSFEAGRNEQFF
TRBV28	TRBJ1-2	CASSKQGANGYTF
TRBV6-4	TRBJ1-3	CASRAIGAGNTIYF
TRBV6-5	TRBJ2-7	CASRRTGVFYEQYF
TRBV19	TRBJ2-7	CASSLQGPYEQYF
TRBV7-9	TRBJ2-1	CASSPAGVRYNEQFF
TRBV5-8	TRBJ1-2	CASSGTGGTYGYTF